Listed below are T cell receptor beta chains from one sample, sequenced in a study of CD8+ T cells in alopecia areata. Only in-frame clones appear in the TCRdb table, and some are missing; sequencing was by immunoSEQ multiplex PCR. The profile shows some 130,000 clones, 49% of them singletons. Material: CD8+ T cells sorted from blood, obtained at week 0. Every receptor here comes from a human donor with alopecia areata. Both conserved end residues are part of each CDR3. Fields, in order: J gene, clone size, D gene, V gene, CDR3 DNA, CDR3 protein. The D gene is left open where the match is weak. The size field is filled for only some rows; it gives once, few, many or a size class.

J gene: TRBJ2-7; clone size: .; D gene: .; V gene: TRBV30; CDR3 DNA: TGTGCCTGGAGTGGGGCGGATTTACGGGGGCCCTACGAGCAGTACTTC; CDR3 protein: CAWSGADLRGPYEQYF
J gene: TRBJ2-7; clone size: .; D gene: .; V gene: TRBV25-1; CDR3 DNA: TGTGCCAGCAGTCTCCTTGAGGGGAGCGAGCAGTACTTC; CDR3 protein: CASSLLEGSEQYF
J gene: TRBJ1-1; clone size: few; D gene: .; V gene: TRBV30; CDR3 DNA: TGTGCCTGGAACTTAGACGGAAACACTGAAGCTTTCTTT; CDR3 protein: CAWNLDGNTEAFF
J gene: TRBJ2-1; clone size: .; D gene: .; V gene: TRBV29-1; CDR3 DNA: TGCAGCGTTGACGGGACGTTAAATGAGCAGTTCTTC; CDR3 protein: CSVDGTLNEQFF
J gene: TRBJ2-7; clone size: .; D gene: TRBD2; V gene: TRBV27; CDR3 DNA: TGTGCCAGCAGCACCGGGACTAGCGGCTACGAGCAGTACTTC; CDR3 protein: CASSTGTSGYEQYF
J gene: TRBJ2-2; clone size: few; D gene: .; V gene: TRBV29-1; CDR3 DNA: TGCAGCGTTGAGGGGGCCGGGGAGCTGTTTTTT; CDR3 protein: CSVEGAGELFF
J gene: TRBJ1-1; clone size: .; D gene: TRBD1; V gene: TRBV9; CDR3 DNA: TGTGCCAGCAGCCTTCGGGACAGGCCGACTGGAGCTTTCTTT; CDR3 protein: CASSLRDRPTGAFF
J gene: TRBJ1-2; clone size: .; D gene: .; V gene: TRBV25-1; CDR3 DNA: TGTGCCAGCAGCGACCAGGGTTATGGCTACACCTTC; CDR3 protein: CASSDQGYGYTF
J gene: TRBJ2-7; clone size: .; D gene: .; V gene: TRBV29-1; CDR3 DNA: TGCAGCGTTTGGTACGACGAGCAGTACTTC; CDR3 protein: CSVWYDEQYF
J gene: TRBJ2-1; clone size: .; D gene: .; V gene: TRBV29-1; CDR3 DNA: TGCAGCGTTGAAGGGACAGTCCTAGGGGACAATGAGCAGTTCTTC; CDR3 protein: CSVEGTVLGDNEQFF
J gene: TRBJ2-3; clone size: few; D gene: TRBD1; V gene: TRBV29-1; CDR3 DNA: TGCAGCGCCGAACAGGGGGCGCCTAGCACAGATACGCAGTATTTT; CDR3 protein: CSAEQGAPSTDTQYF
J gene: TRBJ1-2; clone size: .; D gene: TRBD1; V gene: TRBV29-1; CDR3 DNA: TGCAGCGTTACCGGGACAGGGGATGGCTACACCTTC; CDR3 protein: CSVTGTGDGYTF
J gene: TRBJ1-6; clone size: .; D gene: .; V gene: TRBV5-6; CDR3 DNA: TGTGCCAGCAGCTCTCCGGCCAGGGACCGTTCACCCCTCCACTTT; CDR3 protein: CASSSPARDRSPLHF
J gene: TRBJ1-1; clone size: .; D gene: TRBD1; V gene: TRBV25-1; CDR3 DNA: TGTGCCAGCAGGACAGGGATGAACACTGAAGCTTTCTTT; CDR3 protein: CASRTGMNTEAFF
J gene: TRBJ1-5; clone size: .; D gene: .; V gene: TRBV7-8; CDR3 DNA: TGTGCCAGCTCGGGGATGGGCAATCAGCCCCAGCATTTT; CDR3 protein: CASSGMGNQPQHF
J gene: TRBJ1-1; clone size: few; D gene: .; V gene: TRBV5-4; CDR3 DNA: TGTGCCAGCAGCTCCCTGGGGGGGCACACTGAAGCTTTCTTT; CDR3 protein: CASSSLGGHTEAFF